One sample yielded the 32 T cell receptor beta chains listed below, sequenced in a study of blood T cell repertoires in COVID-19. The assay was immunoSEQ multiplex PCR, and TCRdb's table has in-frame clones only and misses some. The sample consists of under 250,000 clones, more than 75% of them appearing once. The source material was peripheral blood. The receptors originated from a woman in her fifties or sixties who had recovered from COVID-19.

J is TRBJ1-5 and V is TRBV28, with TRBD1 matching over 9 bases. The V gene end was trimmed by 4 bases and the J gene end by 4 bases; junction bases not matched to a gene: 14. The CDR3 is 18 amino acids. In germline, CDR1 is MDHEN, CDR2 SYDVKM. CDR3 sequence: CASSSTPGQGRFNQPQHF. The DNA of the CDR3 is TGTGCCAGCAGTTCCACACCGGGACAGGGCCGATTTAATCAGCCCCAGCATTTT.

The chain carries TRBV19 and TRBJ1-1; D unclear. V dropped 4 bases and J dropped 0 bases, with 9 bases sitting between them. Per germline, CDR1 LNHDA and CDR2 SQIVND (reference sequence). The CDR3 spans 14 residues. CDR3: CASSSGFMNTEAFF. The CDR3 nucleotides are TGTGCCAGTAGTAGCGGTTTCATGAACACTGAAGCTTTCTTT.

V and J are TRBV7-9 and TRBJ2-1, with a weak D call TRBD1 (5 bases). The CDR3 runs to 14 residues. Germline lookup yields CDR1 SEHNR and CDR2 FQNEAQ (reference sequence). The ends were cut back, 6 bases at V and 5 bases at J, with 14 bases in the middle. As DNA, the CDR3 is TGTGCCAGCAGTGGAAGGGGTCGCCACAATGAGCAGTTCTTC. This translates into CASSGRGRHNEQFF.

The chain joins TRBV7-9 to TRBJ1-5, with no clear D. Deletions cut 5 bases from V and 5 bases from J, with 10 bases between. The CDR3 sequence is 13 residues long. Germline V CDR1 and CDR2: SEHNR, FQNEAQ (reference sequence). CDR3 amino acids: CASSIDRDQPQHF. In DNA, the CDR3 is TGTGCCAGCAGCATAGACCGGGATCAGCCCCAGCATTTT.

In the case of this clone: Other nucleotide sequences from this sample produce the same CDR3. V and J are TRBV4-1 and TRBJ1-2, with 7 bases identical to TRBD1. This CDR3 has 14 residues. V was pared by 0 bases and J by 2 bases, with 0 bases of the junction left unmatched. CDR1 and CDR2 from the germline V gene are MGHRA and YSYEKL. The CDR3 nucleotides are TGCGCCAGCAGCCAAGAGACAGGGAACTATGGCTACACCTTC. Its translation is CASSQETGNYGYTF.

This clone was seen a single time. The chain recombines TRBV6-2 or TRBV6-3 with TRBJ1-1; maybe TRBD1 (6 bases). The CDR3 has 16 amino acids. Germline V gene data show CDR1 as MNHEY and CDR2 as SVGEGT. The ends were cut back, 5 bases at V and 10 bases at J, with 26 bases in the middle. The CDR3 sequence is CASSKLGQGTHSRAFF. The CDR3 DNA reads TGTGCCAGCAGTAAACTCGGTCAGGGGACCCATTCGCGAGCTTTCTTT.

This clone was counted a single time. V and J are TRBV6-5 and TRBJ1-1; D perhaps matches TRBD1 (6 bases). V shed 0 bases and J shed 3 bases, with 11 bases lying between them. Germline assignment: CDR1 MNHEY and CDR2 SVGAGI. The CDR3 has 15 amino acids. The CDR3 loop reads CASSYSTGAYTEAFF. In nucleotides, the CDR3 is TGTGCCAGCAGTTACTCGACAGGTGCTTACACTGAAGCTTTCTTT.

V gene TRBV19 combines with J gene TRBJ2-1, with a tentative D call TRBD2 (5 bases). Between the trimmed V and J ends, which lost 3 bases and 4 bases, there was a span of 13 bases. The germline V gene has CDR1 LNHDA and CDR2 SQIVND (reference sequence). This CDR3 spans 15 amino acids. The CDR3 loop is CASSIEPGIYNEQFF. The CDR3 region has the DNA TGTGCCAGTAGTATTGAGCCCGGGATTTACAATGAGCAGTTCTTC. Supplemented by reference TRBV19 and TRBJ2-1, the full variable domain reads DGGITQSPKYLFRKEGQNVTLSCEQNLNHDAMYWYRQDPGQGLRLIYYSQIVNDFQKGDIAEGYSVSREKKESFPLTVTSAQKNPTAFYLCASSIEPGIYNEQFFGPGTRLTVL.

V is TRBV12-3 or TRBV12-4 and J is TRBJ1-2, with D uncertain. The CDR3 sequence is 13 residues long. Trimming removed 3 bases from V and 8 bases from J, with 13 bases in between. The CDR3 here is CASSLRAVAGYTF. The CDR3 DNA reads TGTGCCAGCAGTTTGAGGGCGGTTGCGGGCTACACCTTC.

The gene calls are TRBV3-1 (or the pseudogene TRBV3-2) and TRBJ2-7, with D possibly TRBD2 on 5 matching bases. Germline V gives CDR1 LGHDT, CDR2 YNNKEL (reference sequence). CDR3 length: 14 residues. Trimming took 4 bases from V and 2 from J, leaving 12 bases between them. This chain's CDR3 is CASSPRRGPYEQYF. The CDR3 DNA reads TGTGCCAGCAGCCCCCGTCGCGGGCCCTACGAGCAGTACTTC.

This clone was seen just once. The gene calls are TRBV11-2 and TRBJ1-6, with D possibly being TRBD1 (6 bases). Trimming shortened V by 6 bases and J by 11 bases, and 20 bases separated the two germline ends. CDR1 is SGHAT and CDR2 is FQNNGV in the germline V gene. This CDR3 comprises 15 residues. CDR3 sequence reads: CASRRGTVGGTPLHF. In DNA form, the CDR3 reads TGTGCCAGCAGAAGGGGGACGGTAGGAGGTACACCCCTCCACTTT.

The genes are TRBV5-1 and TRBJ2-1; 8 bases align to TRBD1. In germline, CDR1 is SGHRS, CDR2 YFSETQ. The trim removed 7 bases at V and 3 bases at J, leaving 6 bases unmatched. CDR3 length equals 14 residues. CDR3 protein: CASCLGQGYNEQFF. The CDR3, as DNA: TGCGCCAGCTGCCTCGGACAGGGCTACAATGAGCAGTTCTTC. Based on the CDR3 plus reference TRBV5-1 and TRBJ2-1, the full variable domain is KAGVTQTPRYLIKTRGQQVTLSCSPISGHRSVSWYQQTPGQGLQFLFEYFSETQRNKGNFPGRFSGRQFSNSRSEMNVSTLELGDSALYLCASCLGQGYNEQFFGPGTRLTVL.

The chain joins TRBV28 to TRBJ2-1; weak D call: TRBD1 (6 bases). V was clipped by 6 bases and J by 6 bases, with 12 bases between them. Per the germline V gene, CDR1 is MDHEN and CDR2 is SYDVKM. This CDR3 is built from 13 residues. The CDR3, as DNA: TGTGCCAGCAGCCGGGAAGGGGGCAATGAGCAGTTCTTC. Protein: CASSREGGNEQFF.

The chain joins TRBV15 to TRBJ2-7; D gene ambiguous. CDR1 is LNHNV and CDR2 is YYDKDF in the germline V gene (reference sequence). Trimming cost V 0 bases and J 2 bases, with 8 bases left between them. The CDR3 runs 14 residues. The CDR3, as DNA: TGTGCCACCAGCAGAGATTATTTAGCCTACGAGCAGTACTTC. Protein product: CATSRDYLAYEQYF.

The chain carries TRBV7-6 and TRBJ2-7, with 9 bases identical to TRBD2. Germline V gives CDR1 SGHVS, CDR2 FNYEAQ. V shed 4 bases, J shed 3 bases, and the junction held 10 bases outside the gene matches. CDR3 size: 16 residues. The CDR3 coding sequence is TGTGCCAGCAGCTCCGGGGTGACTAGCGGAAGCTACGAGCAGTACTTC. Protein: CASSSGVTSGSYEQYF.

The chain recombines TRBV10-3 with TRBJ2-1; D gene ambiguous. The CDR3 totals 12 residues. CDR1 and CDR2 (germline): ENHRY, SYGVKD. The V end was cut by 7 bases, the J end by 4 bases, with 8 bases between. The chain's CDR3 is CAINTGYNEQFF. The CDR3 nucleotides read TGTGCCATCAATACGGGTTACAATGAGCAGTTCTTC.

The table lists this clone with a count of one. The chain carries TRBV11-2 and TRBJ2-1; 13 bases are shared with TRBD2. Germline trimming cut 5 bases from V and 4 bases from J; bases unmatched to any gene: 5. The CDR3 consists of 16 residues. Germline values: CDR1 SGHAT, CDR2 FQNNGV. This chain's CDR3 is CASSLRLAGGYNEQFF. CDR3 coding DNA: TGTGCCAGCAGCCTCAGACTAGCGGGGGGATACAATGAGCAGTTCTTC.

This sequence joins TRBV5-4 and TRBJ2-2; 12 nucleotides agree with TRBD2. Germline CDR1 SGHNT, CDR2 YYREEE (reference sequence). CDR3 length: 16 residues. With V trimmed by 5 bases and J by 6 bases, 8 bases remained unmatched. The CDR3: CASSPRTSGASGELFF. Here the CDR3 DNA reads TGTGCCAGCAGTCCCCGGACTAGCGGGGCCTCCGGGGAGCTGTTTTTT.

This chain uses TRBV28 with TRBJ2-7; 11 bases are shared with TRBD2. Per the germline V gene, CDR1 is MDHEN and CDR2 is SYDVKM. The CDR3 loop spans 16 amino acids. V was clipped by 2 bases and J by 2 bases; unmatched bases: 5. CDR3: CASSLIAGGLPYEQYF. The CDR3 DNA reads as TGTGCCAGCAGTTTAATAGCGGGGGGGCTTCCCTACGAGCAGTACTTC.

The chain uses TRBV11-3 and TRBJ2-7; 8 bases are a match to TRBD1. Germline CDR1 reads SGHNT; CDR2 reads YENEEA. V gave up 3 bases and J gave up 2 bases; unmatched junction bases: 9. CDR3 length: 16 residues. The CDR3 DNA follows: TGTGCCAGCAGCTTCAGGGGGCCCTTTCTAACCTACGAGCAGTACTTC. This encodes CASSFRGPFLTYEQYF.

The chain combines TRBV7-2 with TRBJ2-7; D is unresolved. The CDR3 loop spans 15 amino acids. V lost 2 bases, J lost 1 base, and 12 bases lay in between. Germline assignment: CDR1 SGHTA and CDR2 FQGNSA. In DNA, the CDR3 is TGTGCCAGCAGCTTACTCCAGATCGCTTCCTACGAGCAGTACTTC. Translating gives CASSLLQIASYEQYF. Filled out from reference TRBV7-2 and TRBJ2-7, the complete variable domain reads GAGVSQSPSNKVTEKGKDVELRCDPISGHTALYWYRQSLGQGLEFLIYFQGNSAPDKSGLPSDRFSAERTGGSVSTLTIQRTQQEDSAVYLCASSLLQIASYEQYFGPGTRLTVT.

The chain joins TRBV7-9 to TRBJ2-3; 11 bases are a match to TRBD2. The CDR3 covers 19 residues. V was pared by 1 base and J by 0 bases, with 9 bases of the junction left unmatched. Germline V gene sequence: CDR1 SEHNR, CDR2 FQNEAQ (reference sequence). The chain's CDR3 is CASSLGRLAGSRSTDTQYF. CDR3 DNA: TGTGCCAGCAGCTTAGGACGACTAGCGGGGTCCCGTAGCACAGATACGCAGTATTTT.

The chain combines TRBV11-2 with TRBJ2-1, with TRBD2 matching over 13 bases. Germline V lookup: CDR1 SGHAT, CDR2 FQNNGV. The CDR3 length is 17 residues. Trimming took 3 bases from V and 8 from J; bases not matched to a gene: 10. CDR3 residues: CASSLTTSGGAPYEQFF. The CDR3 DNA reads as TGTGCCAGCAGCTTGACCACTAGCGGGGGGGCCCCGTATGAGCAGTTCTTC.

The chain carries TRBV29-1 and TRBJ1-4; D gene unclear. V lost 6 bases, J lost 8 bases, and 16 bases lay in between. Per germline, CDR1 SQVTM and CDR2 ANQGSEA. This CDR3 is built from 13 residues. CDR3: CSVGEGSSEKLFF. The DNA of the CDR3 is TGCAGCGTCGGCGAGGGTTCTAGCGAAAAACTGTTTTTT.

V and J are TRBV2 and TRBJ1-2, with D hard to call. The CDR3 is 12 residues long. Germline CDR1 SNHLY, CDR2 FYNNEI. Trimming shortened V by 6 bases and J by 10 bases, and 15 bases separated the two germline ends. Here the CDR3 reads CASRGEGSPYTF. The CDR3 DNA reads as TGTGCCAGCAGGGGTGAGGGTAGTCCCTACACCTTC.

CDR3 in amino acids: CAISELGQGVDEQYF. The CDR3 DNA is TGTGCCATCAGTGAGTTGGGACAGGGGGTCGACGAGCAGTACTTC. J is TRBJ2-7 and V is TRBV10-3, with 11 nucleotides matching TRBD1. This CDR3 spans 15 amino acids. The V segment lost 1 base and the J segment 5 bases; nucleotides outside the gene matches: 4. The germline V gene has CDR1 ENHRY and CDR2 SYGVKD.

V gene TRBV6-5 combines with J gene TRBJ2-3; the match to TRBD2 covers 7 bases. CDR1 MNHEY and CDR2 SVGAGI come from the germline V gene. This CDR3 region has 15 residues. Trimming at V came to 8 bases and at J to 0 bases, leaving 8 bases not matched to a gene. The CDR3: CASRSSGPSTDTQYF. DNA of the CDR3: TGTGCCAGCCGGTCTAGCGGCCCTAGCACAGATACGCAGTATTTT.

CDR3 coding DNA: TGTGCCAGCTCACCCACGGTCCCCCTAACCCACGAGCAGTACTTC. Protein: CASSPTVPLTHEQYF. This chain uses TRBV18 with TRBJ2-7, with unresolved D. Germline CDR1 is KGHSH and CDR2 is LQKENI. The V and J ends lost 3 bases and 5 bases respectively, with 17 bases between them. There are 15 residues in the CDR3.

The J gene is TRBJ1-5, the V gene TRBV4-2; TRBD1 is a possible D gene (5 bases). The CDR3 sequence is 18 residues long. Germline CDR1 LGHNA, CDR2 YNFKEQ. V lost 0 bases to trimming and J lost 1 base, with 16 bases between them. The CDR3, as DNA: TGTGCCAGCAGCCAAGATCCAGGGAGGGTTAGGAGCAATCAGCCCCAGCATTTT. This gives the protein CASSQDPGRVRSNQPQHF.

The chain joins TRBV5-1 to TRBJ2-7; D gene unclear. Trimming cost V 2 bases and J 4 bases, with 10 bases left between them. Looked up from germline, CDR1 is SGHRS and CDR2 is YFSETQ. The CDR3 is 13 residues long. CDR3 nucleotides: TGCGCCAGCAGCTTCCCCTGCTATTACGAGCAGTACTTC. It yields the protein CASSFPCYYEQYF.

As for this clone: One junction end disagrees with the germline gene, perhaps due to a read error. The chain's CDR3 is CASSLAGQGTQYF. For the CDR3, the DNA is TGTGCCAGTAGCCTTGCGGGGCAAGGGACCCAGTACTTC. The J gene is TRBJ2-5, the V gene TRBV19, with D possibly matching TRBD2 (6 bases). The germline CDR1 and CDR2 sequences are LNHDA and SQIVND (reference sequence). This CDR3 region has 13 residues.

This clone is a singleton in its sample. The rearrangement links TRBV20-1 to TRBJ1-5, with D perhaps TRBD1 (5 bases). This CDR3 is built from 13 residues. CDR1 and CDR2 from the germline V gene are DFQATT and SNEGSKA (reference sequence). V lost 3 bases and J lost 3, with 9 bases in between. CDR3 coding DNA: TGCAGTGCTAGTCGGGACTCCAATCAGCCCCAGCATTTT. Its translation is CSASRDSNQPQHF.